The 18 T cell receptor beta chains below were found in one sample sequenced in a study of CD8 T cells in ankylosing spondylitis. TCRdb fed the 5' RACE reads into MiXCR, producing one record per CDR3 protein. This table holds about 230,000 distinct CDR3 sequences, approximately 7.6% found once. The sequenced sample was blood, either unsorted or a sorted T cell fraction (not recorded which). All receptors derive from a female donor with ankylosing spondylitis or in good health (not recorded which).

The chain carries TRBV20-1 and TRBJ2-7, with 12 bases aligning to TRBD2. The germline CDR1 and CDR2 sequences are DFQATT and SNEGSKA (reference sequence). Losses at the gene ends were 0 bases for V and 2 bases for J; bases not matched to a gene: 5. The CDR3 is made up of 16 amino acids. CDR3 region: CSARETSGRDTYEQYF. In nucleotides, the CDR3 is TGCAGTGCTAGAGAGACTAGCGGGAGAGACACCTACGAGCAGTACTTC.

This clonotype was seen at least ten times. The V gene is TRBV19, the J gene TRBJ2-7; TRBD1 matches 7 bases. The V segment lost 4 bases and the J segment 5 bases; nucleotides outside the gene matches: 8. Germline assignment: CDR1 LNHDA and CDR2 SQIVND (reference sequence). The CDR3 consists of 14 residues. The CDR3 DNA reads TGTGCCAGTAGTACCAGGGGGAGTATGAACGAGCAGTACTTC. Its translation is CASSTRGSMNEQYF.

There are many counts of this clonotype. The chain joins TRBV12-3 or TRBV12-4 to TRBJ1-1; 8 bases are shared with TRBD1. There are 17 residues in the CDR3. Trimming took 5 bases from V and 5 from J; bases not matched to a gene: 16. This CDR3 is CASSHPGVGRGRTEAFF. The DNA for the CDR3 is TGTGCCAGCAGTCACCCCGGAGTAGGCAGGGGGCGTACTGAAGCTTTCTTT.

The CDR3 region has the DNA TGTGCCAGCAGTTACCCAAGACTAGCGGGAGGCAATGAGCAGTTCTTC. The encoded protein is CASSYPRLAGGNEQFF. The rearrangement uses TRBV6-2 or TRBV6-3 and TRBJ2-1; 13 bases line up with TRBD2. The V gene end was trimmed by 2 bases and the J gene end by 6 bases; junction bases not matched to a gene: 4. The CDR3 sequence is 16 residues long. Germline CDR1 reads MNHEY; CDR2 reads SVGEGT.

This clonotype was seen a handful of times. The rearrangement links TRBV11-1 to TRBJ2-1; D ambiguous. V was pared by 5 bases and J by 1 base, with 21 bases between. The CDR3 spans 18 residues. The germline V gene encodes CDR1 SGHAT and CDR2 FQDESV (reference sequence). The CDR3 coding sequence is TGTGCCAGCAGCAGCTCCCCCGGCAGGCTTCCTTCCTACAATGAGCAGTTCTTC. Its translation is CASSSSPGRLPSYNEQFF.

This clonotype was seen at least ten times. The chain uses TRBV5-6 and TRBJ2-1, with 7 positions matching TRBD1. Germline-derived CDR1 and CDR2 are SGHDT and YYEEEE. The CDR3 loop spans 14 amino acids. With 2 bases clipped from V and 10 bases from J, the junction kept 9 bases outside the gene matches. The CDR3 sequence is CASSFNRGLTEQFF. The DNA of the CDR3 is TGTGCCAGCAGCTTCAACAGGGGATTGACGGAGCAGTTCTTC.

This clonotype was recorded at least ten times. The genes are TRBV5-6 and TRBJ2-5, with D perhaps TRBD1 (6 bases). The germline V gene encodes CDR1 SGHDT and CDR2 YYEEEE. CDR3 length equals 14 residues. V lost 1 base to trimming and J lost 3 bases, with 10 bases between them. The CDR3 loop is CASSLIAGEETQYF. In nucleotides, the CDR3 is TGTGCCAGCAGCTTGATCGCAGGGGAAGAGACCCAGTACTTC.

This clonotype showed up just a few times. J is TRBJ2-3 and V is TRBV28; D remains ambiguous. V was cut by 6 bases and J by 5 bases, with 12 bases left in between. This CDR3 region has 13 residues. Germline values: CDR1 MDHEN, CDR2 SYDVKM. In DNA, the CDR3 is TGTGCCAGCAGGGGTTGGGCCGGAGATACGCAGTATTTT. Translated, it gives CASRGWAGDTQYF.

This clonotype appeared many times. The rearrangement joins TRBV20-1 to TRBJ2-1; 8 bases agree with TRBD2. CDR1 DFQATT and CDR2 SNEGSKA come from the germline V gene (reference sequence). After removal of 4 bases from V and 8 bases from J, the junction contained 10 bases not matched to a gene. The CDR3 extends over 14 amino acids. The CDR3 loop reads CSAISGLGSDEQFF. For the CDR3, the DNA is TGCAGTGCTATCTCGGGACTAGGGTCCGATGAGCAGTTCTTC.

This clonotype has at least ten counts. The V and J genes are TRBV11-2 and TRBJ2-5, with TRBD2 matching over 8 bases. The germline V gene encodes CDR1 SGHAT and CDR2 FQNNGV. The CDR3 totals 17 residues. V lost 0 bases to trimming and J lost 2 bases; unmatched junction nucleotides: 8. The CDR3 loop reads CASSLDLETGGQETQYF. The CDR3 DNA sequence: TGTGCCAGCAGCTTAGATCTAGAGACGGGAGGGCAAGAGACCCAGTACTTC. Full variable domain (remainder filled in from reference TRBV11-2 and TRBJ2-5): EAGVAQSPRYKIIEKRQSVAFWCNPISGHATLYWYQQILGQGPKLLIQFQNNGVVDDSQLPKDRFSAERLKGVDSTLKIQPAKLEDSAVYLCASSLDLETGGQETQYFGPGTRLLVL.

This clonotype was counted at least ten times. This chain uses TRBV20-1 with TRBJ2-1; 7 nucleotides match TRBD2. The CDR3 loop spans 14 amino acids. V trimming: 6 bases; J trimming: 12 bases; junction bases outside the gene matches: 17. Germline values: CDR1 DFQATT, CDR2 SNEGSKA (reference sequence). The CDR3 loop is CSATLAAAKSGQFF. CDR3 sequence (DNA): TGCAGTGCAACCCTAGCGGCAGCTAAGTCTGGGCAGTTCTTC.

Concerning this clonotype itself: This may come from a read error, since a much larger clone is one base off. The rearrangement joins TRBV7-2 to TRBJ2-7; TRBD2 is a possible D gene (5 bases). The germline gives CDR1 SGHTA, CDR2 FQGNSA. CDR3 length: 14 residues. The V and J ends lost 1 base and 6 bases respectively, with 13 bases between them. In nucleotides, the CDR3 is TGTGCCAGCAGCTTAGGGACTTTGAGTTCCGAGCAGTACTTC. Translated, it gives CASSLGTLSSEQYF.

This clonotype was recorded many times. J is TRBJ2-5 and V is TRBV6-1; the D gene is possibly TRBD2 (6 bases). Germline V lookup: CDR1 MNHNS, CDR2 SASEGT. The V gene lost 4 bases and the J gene lost 6 bases, with 12 bases spanning the gap. The CDR3 runs to 13 residues. The CDR3, as DNA: TGTGCCAGCAGTGCCAATGGGGGGAAGACCCAGTACTTC. This sequence encodes CASSANGGKTQYF.

This clonotype was counted ten times or more. The V gene is TRBV12-3 or TRBV12-4, the J gene TRBJ1-4, with 9 bases lining up with TRBD1. The CDR3 has 15 residues. V lost 6 bases, J lost 5 bases, and 7 bases stayed unmatched. DNA for the CDR3: TGTGCCAGCAGCCCCGATGGGACAGGGAATGAAAAACTGTTTTTT. Residues: CASSPDGTGNEKLFF.

This clonotype was found many times. The chain employs TRBV7-9 and TRBJ1-4; D is perhaps TRBD1 (5 bases). V lost 4 bases, J lost 1 base, and 10 bases lay in between. The germline V gene has CDR1 SEHNR and CDR2 FQNEAQ (reference sequence). CDR3 length: 15 residues. This chain's CDR3 is CASSSFRVTNEKLFF. Here the CDR3 DNA reads TGTGCCAGCAGCTCGTTCAGGGTAACTAATGAAAAACTGTTTTTT.

V is TRBV28 and J is TRBJ2-5; tentative D call: TRBD2 (6 bases). Per germline, CDR1 MDHEN and CDR2 SYDVKM. The CDR3 covers 17 residues. The V end was cut by 1 base, the J end by 4 bases, with 19 bases between. The CDR3 coding sequence is TGTGCCAGCAGTTTATCGACTAGTAGGGGTCTGGGAGAGACCCAGTACTTC. Translated, it gives CASSLSTSRGLGETQYF. The entire variable domain, with the rest obtained from reference TRBV28 and TRBJ2-5, is as follows: DVKVTQSSRYLVKRTGEKVFLECVQDMDHENMFWYRQDPGLGLRLIYFSYDVKMKEKGDIPEGYSVSREKKERFSLILESASTNQTSMYLCASSLSTSRGLGETQYFGPGTRLLVL.

This clonotype has ten or more counts. The V call is TRBV15, the J call TRBJ1-1; D may be TRBD1 (5 bases). CDR1 LNHNV and CDR2 YYDKDF come from the germline V gene (reference sequence). V lost 8 bases and J 9 bases, leaving 22 bases between the germline ends. The CDR3 loop spans 14 amino acids. The CDR3 DNA reads as TGTGCCACCGACAAACCGGGACGGCAGAGTCAAGCTTTCTTT. Its translation: CATDKPGRQSQAFF.

In this sample, this clonotype turned up many times. The rearrangement uses TRBV7-2 and TRBJ2-5; D gene uncertain. Germline loops: CDR1 SGHTA, CDR2 FQGNSA. This CDR3 contains 12 residues. V was cut by 1 base and J by 5 bases, with 5 bases left in between. The CDR3 DNA reads as TGTGCCAGCAGCTTAGTCGTGGAGACCCAGTACTTC. Amino acids: CASSLVVETQYF.